This T cell receptor beta chain was captured in a study of shared clonotypes between healthy human individuals. About this clone: Its antigen remains unidentified.

The CDR3 spans 15 residues. Trimming pared 4 bases from V and 2 bases from J, leaving 12 bases between. Looked up from germline, CDR1 is SGHAT and CDR2 is FQNNGV. Naive CD45RA+ and memory CD45RA-negative subsets were split from CD4+ cells. General study findings and limits: Rarefaction demonstrated incomplete sorted-subset sequencing despite large depth. A limitation of the genetic and exposure-history diversity represented arose from few donors.

The assay was run at deep level. Profiled with immunoSEQ multiplex PCR; TCRdb holds only in-frame clones, not every one. Altogether roughly 1,600,000 clones are present, 98% to 99% being singletons, with the ten largest covering about 0.35%. The clonotype was recovered from a man aged 25-45 years in good health. Sequencing used naive CD4+ T cells sorted from blood. Subset in this sample: CD45RA+ positively selected. The V and J genes are TRBV11-2 and TRBJ2-4; D may be TRBD1 (6 bases). The CDR3 is CASSSIRGSKNIQYF. The CDR3 DNA sequence: TGTGCCAGCAGCTCAATCAGGGGATCCAAAAACATTCAGTACTTC.